Reported below is one T cell receptor beta chain. The record originates from a study of sequential checkpoint blockade in melanoma. The CDR3 runs 15 residues. The trim removed 3 bases at V and 5 bases at J, leaving 4 bases unmatched. Germline loops: CDR1 SEHNR, CDR2 FQNEAQ (reference sequence). Libraries were prepared by immunoSEQ multiplex PCR; TCRdb keeps only in-frame clonotypes and omits some of them. The sample comprises about 35,000 clones, 80% to 90% of which are singletons, and about 5.5% rests with the top ten. Regarding treatment: randomized to nivolumab then ipilimumab (arm A) or the reverse (arm B).

The chain is built from TRBV7-9 and TRBJ2-1; 10 bases map to TRBD1. Material: CD8+ T cells sorted from blood (inferred from file names), obtained from a patient given nivolumab and ipilimumab in sequence. The source is a human donor with melanoma. The CDR3 loop is CASSFGTGVDNEQFF. CDR3 sequence (DNA): TGTGCCAGCAGCTTTGGGACAGGGGTTGACAATGAGCAGTTCTTC.